Listed below are T cell receptor beta chains from one sample, sequenced in a study of vaccination and CD4 T cells after COVID-19. The antigens for these receptors are not known. TCRdb processed the PCR reads anew with MiXCR; each CDR3 protein has one entry. The repertoire holds approximately 10,000 distinct CDR3 sequences, with around 75% as singletons. Sequenced input: CD4+ T cells from blood, cultured in vitro. The receptors were sampled from a human donor who had recovered from COVID-19. CDR3s include the opening cysteine and the closing phenylalanine or tryptophan. A D gene is named only where the DNA matches it firmly. Clone size is not always given. Where it is, it says once, few, many or a class for expanded clones.

d_call	v_call	j_call	clone_size	cdr3_nt	cdr3_aa
-	TRBV11-2	TRBJ1-2	-	TGTGCCAGCAGAAACCTACGTGGCCCTTCGGGAGGCGGCTACACCTTC	CASRNLRGPSGGGYTF
-	TRBV11-2	TRBJ2-7	-	TGTGCCAGCGGGACGGGCCACGAGCAGTACTTC	CASGTGHEQYF
-	TRBV6-1	TRBJ1-2	-	TGTGCCAGCAGTCCGGACCCCGGCGGGTATGGCTACACCTTC	CASSPDPGGYGYTF
-	TRBV10-1	TRBJ1-6	-	TGCGCCAGCAGCGAAGGAAAGGGGAAAAATAATTCACCCCTCCACTTT	CASSEGKGKNNSPLHF
TRBD1	TRBV11-2	TRBJ1-2	-	TGTGCCAGCAGCTTAGATCAGAGTACAGGGGGCTGGTATGGCTACACCTTC	CASSLDQSTGGWYGYTF
TRBD2	TRBV20-1	TRBJ2-7	-	TGCAGTGCTACCAGACTAGCGGGAGCGCTCCGGGACGAGCAGTACTTC	CSATRLAGALRDEQYF
-	TRBV2	TRBJ2-1	large	TGTGCCAGCAGGCCGGGAGACTCCTACAATGAGCAGTTCTTC	CASRPGDSYNEQFF
TRBD1	TRBV7-3	TRBJ1-2	-	TGTGCCAGCAGCTTAGGTCCCTACCAGGGGGATCAAGGCTATGGCTACACCTTC	CASSLGPYQGDQGYGYTF
TRBD2	TRBV5-1	TRBJ2-5	-	TGCGCCAGCAGCCCGGGACTAGCAACGGGCACGTGGGGGGAGACCCAGTACTTC	CASSPGLATGTWGETQYF
-	TRBV7-7	TRBJ2-2	-	TGTGCCAGCAGCTTATGGGCAGGCACCGGGGAGCTGTTTTTT	CASSLWAGTGELFF
TRBD2	TRBV6-1	TRBJ2-1	-	TGTGCCAGCAGGCTCACTAGCGGGAGTAGGTATGAGCAGTTCTTC	CASRLTSGSRYEQFF
-	TRBV29-1	TRBJ2-3	medium-sized	TGCAGCGTTGAAGATCGCGGGGATACGCAGTATTTT	CSVEDRGDTQYF
-	TRBV15	TRBJ2-7	-	TGTGCCACCAGCAGGACACCTTCCTACGAGCAGTACTTC	CATSRTPSYEQYF
-	TRBV19	TRBJ1-1	-	TGTGCCAGTAGTGTTAGATTAAATTTGGGGCAGCGGACTGAAGCTTTCTTT	CASSVRLNLGQRTEAFF
TRBD1	TRBV15	TRBJ2-1	-	TGTGCCACCAGCCGCTGGGAGGAGACAGGGGATTGGGAGCAGTTCTTC	CATSRWEETGDWEQFF
-	TRBV20-1	TRBJ2-7	-	TGCAGTGCTAGTTCAGGGGCCAGCGAGCAGTACTTC	CSASSGASEQYF